Following are 22 T cell receptor beta chains from one sample sequenced in a study of OX40 agonist ivuxolimab in advanced cancers. The repertoire was sequenced with immunoSEQ multiplex PCR; TCRdb's copy has only in-frame clones and lacks some. The sample includes tens of thousands of clones, 85% of them seen just once. The source material was CD4+ or CD8+ T cells sorted from blood, sampled in a trial of the OX40 agonist ivuxolimab. These receptors were taken from an adult with an advanced solid tumor such as melanoma, head and neck, liver or kidney cancer.

The CDR3 DNA reads TGTGCCAGCAGCTGGCTCCCGGGTGGCACTCTTAATTCACCCCTCCACTTT. This gives the protein CASSWLPGGTLNSPLHF. The gene calls are TRBV7-2 and TRBJ1-6; D gene unclear. The CDR3 loop spans 17 amino acids. Germline-derived CDR1 and CDR2 are SGHTA and FQGNSA. V dropped 4 bases and J dropped 6 bases, with 19 bases sitting between them.

As for this clone: Distinct nucleotide sequences in the sample also encode this CDR3. The genes are TRBV9 and TRBJ1-1; 8 bases are a match to TRBD1. This CDR3 has 18 amino acids. Germline V gene data show CDR1 as SGDLS and CDR2 as YYNGEE. The junction had 13 bases not matched to a gene; V was cut back by 3 bases and J by 0 bases. In DNA form, the CDR3 reads TGTGCCAGCAGCGGAGACAGGGGCCTTTGGAACATGAACACTGAAGCTTTCTTT. This gives the protein CASSGDRGLWNMNTEAFF.

The V and J genes are TRBV10-3 and TRBJ1-2; D is undetermined. CDR1 ENHRY and CDR2 SYGVKD come from the germline V gene. V lost 0 bases and J lost 4, with 18 bases in between. The CDR3 has 17 amino acids. This CDR3 is CAISESIGPGPVYGYTF. The CDR3 coding sequence is TGTGCCATCAGTGAGTCGATCGGTCCCGGCCCAGTCTATGGCTACACCTTC.

A single count supports this clone. The chain links TRBV5-8 to TRBJ1-2; D perhaps matches TRBD1 (5 bases). The CDR3 length is 13 residues. Trimming shortened V by 0 bases and J by 4 bases, and 7 bases separated the two germline ends. CDR1 and CDR2 from the germline V gene are SGHTS and YDEGEE. The CDR3 loop reads CASSLVGTYGYTF. The CDR3 bases are TGTGCCAGCAGCTTGGTTGGGACCTATGGCTACACCTTC.

The chain carries TRBV27 and TRBJ2-1; 7 positions match TRBD2. The germline V gene encodes CDR1 MNHEY and CDR2 SMNVEV (reference sequence). This CDR3 has 15 residues. Unmatched junction bases numbered 3, after V lost 2 bases and J lost 2 bases. CDR3 coding DNA: TGTGCCAGCAGTTTAATGAGCGGGGCCTACAATGAGCAGTTCTTC. Residues: CASSLMSGAYNEQFF.

This clone is a singleton in its sample. This chain links TRBV4-1 with TRBJ2-7; D is unclear. Trimming shortened V by 3 bases and J by 0 bases, and 6 bases separated the two germline ends. The germline gives CDR1 MGHRA, CDR2 YSYEKL. The CDR3 is 13 residues long. DNA for the CDR3: TGCGCCAGCAGCCAGGAAAGCTCCTACGAGCAGTACTTC. Translating gives CASSQESSYEQYF.

The V call is TRBV5-8, the J call TRBJ2-7, with D perhaps matching TRBD1 or TRBD2 (5 bases each). CDR1 and CDR2 (germline): SGHTS, YDEGEE. The CDR3 totals 13 residues. The V end lost 4 bases, the J end lost 5 bases, and 13 bases lay between the germline ends. CDR3 nucleotides: TGTGCCAGCAGCCCCGGGACGCCGCACGAGCAGTACTTC. Protein: CASSPGTPHEQYF.

The J gene is TRBJ1-1, the V gene TRBV10-3; the D gene is possibly TRBD1 (5 bases). V was shortened by 0 bases and J by 0 bases, with 11 bases between the two germline ends. The CDR3 covers 16 residues. Germline CDR1 and CDR2: ENHRY and SYGVKD. The CDR3 DNA sequence: TGTGCCATCAGTGAGTCGCCAGGGTTTTTGAACACTGAAGCTTTCTTT. The encoded protein is CAISESPGFLNTEAFF.

The chain is built from TRBV29-1 and TRBJ1-2; D call uncertain. Germline CDR1 SQVTM, CDR2 ANQGSEA. The CDR3 covers 14 residues. Between the trimmed V and J ends, which lost 4 bases and 8 bases, there was a span of 20 bases. The CDR3 DNA follows: TGCAGCGTTGCGTCCGTAGGAGGCGAAAAAGGCTACACCTTC. Its translation is CSVASVGGEKGYTF.

CDR3 amino acids: CASSLIGQKETQYF. CDR3 nucleotide sequence: TGTGCCAGCAGTCTCATAGGACAGAAAGAGACCCAGTACTTC. This chain connects TRBV28 to TRBJ2-5; D may be TRBD1 (6 bases). Between the trimmed V and J ends, which lost 5 bases and 3 bases, there was a span of 13 bases. The V gene's germline CDR1 is MDHEN and CDR2 SYDVKM. The CDR3 sequence is 14 residues long.

The chain carries TRBV11-2 and TRBJ1-4; possible D gene TRBD1, 6 bases. The CDR3 length is 16 residues. The germline V gene has CDR1 SGHAT and CDR2 FQNNGV. Trimming took 5 bases from V and 5 from J, leaving 18 bases between them. In DNA, the CDR3 is TGTGCCAGCAGCCTAATCCCGGGGGCCTTAAATGAAAAACTGTTTTTT. As protein: CASSLIPGALNEKLFF.

This chain uses TRBV9 with TRBJ1-2, with D possibly TRBD1 on 6 matching bases. V lost 4 bases to trimming and J lost 6 bases, with 25 bases between them. The CDR3 contains 17 residues. The germline V gene encodes CDR1 SGDLS and CDR2 YYNGEE. Written as DNA, the CDR3 is TGTGCCAGCAGCTCCGGGACACCTCTCGATATCTCTAATGGCTACACCTTC. This codes for CASSSGTPLDISNGYTF.

In this sample, this clone turned up once. CDR3 sequence reads: CASSFEPDTQYF. The DNA for the CDR3 is TGTGCCAGCAGCTTCGAACCAGATACGCAGTATTTT. This chain links TRBV9 with TRBJ2-3; no clear D. The CDR3 has 12 amino acids. Trimming removed 4 bases from V and 4 bases from J, with 7 bases in between. Germline V gene lookup returns CDR1 SGDLS and CDR2 YYNGEE.

This chain links TRBV11-2 with TRBJ2-7, with D uncertain. CDR3 length: 13 amino acids. CDR1 is SGHAT, CDR2 FQNNGV, per germline. V lost 5 bases and J lost 5, with 13 bases in between. The CDR3 sequence is CASSTRPEDEQYF. For the CDR3, the DNA is TGTGCCAGCAGCACCCGACCCGAGGACGAGCAGTACTTC.

The CDR3, as DNA: TGCAGCGTGGAGACAGGACCCTCTGGGGCCAACGTCCTGACTTTC. The encoded protein is CSVETGPSGANVLTF. V and J are TRBV29-1 and TRBJ2-6, with D tentatively TRBD1 (6 bases). Per germline, CDR1 SQVTM and CDR2 ANQGSEA. This CDR3 region has 15 residues. Trimming took off 6 bases at V and 0 bases at J, with 12 bases between the two ends.

A single count supports this clone. The genes are TRBV2 and TRBJ2-3; TRBD1 aligns across 9 bases. Looked up from germline, CDR1 is SNHLY and CDR2 is FYNNEI. This CDR3 has 15 amino acids. V shed 3 bases, J shed 0 bases, and the junction held 1 base outside the gene matches. CDR3 amino acids: CASSDDRGSTDTQYF. CDR3 in DNA: TGTGCCAGCAGTGACGACAGGGGGAGCACAGATACGCAGTATTTT.

The DNA for the CDR3 is TGTGCCAGCAGTTTTGGGGGAACCACTGAAGCTTTCTTT. It specifies CASSFGGTTEAFF. The chain combines TRBV28 with TRBJ1-1, with D maybe TRBD1 (5 bases). The CDR3 extends over 13 amino acids. V lost 3 bases and J lost 4, with 9 bases in between. Germline V gene lookup returns CDR1 MDHEN and CDR2 SYDVKM.

The chain couples TRBV11-2 to TRBJ1-4, with 11 bases identical to TRBD1. In germline, CDR1 is SGHAT, CDR2 FQNNGV. Trimming cost V 11 bases and J 7 bases; bases outside gene matches: 9. The CDR3 consists of 14 residues. CDR3 in DNA: TGTGCCGGCTCCCGGACAGGGGGCGGTGAAAAACTGTTTTTT. Its translation is CAGSRTGGGEKLFF.

The rearrangement uses TRBV7-2 and TRBJ2-1; 7 positions match TRBD1. Germline CDR1 SGHTA, CDR2 FQGNSA. The V and J ends lost 1 base and 8 bases, in that order; junction bases with no gene match: 8. The CDR3 is made up of 15 amino acids. CDR3: CASSLGQGPYDEQFF. Here the CDR3 DNA reads TGTGCCAGCAGCTTAGGACAGGGACCCTATGATGAGCAGTTCTTC. The variable domain in full, with the rest retrieved from reference TRBV7-2 and TRBJ2-1, is GAGVSQSPSNKVTEKGKDVELRCDPISGHTALYWYRQSLGQGLEFLIYFQGNSAPDKSGLPSDRFSAERTGGSVSTLTIQRTQQEDSAVYLCASSLGQGPYDEQFFGPGTRLTVL.

This chain links TRBV7-6 with TRBJ1-1; a possible D gene is TRBD1 (6 bases). This CDR3 comprises 14 residues. The V end was cut by 2 bases, the J end by 7 bases, with 14 bases between. Per germline, CDR1 SGHVS and CDR2 FNYEAQ. Here the CDR3 DNA reads TGTGCCAGCAGCTTAACCCCGAGAGGGGGTGAAGCTTTCTTT. The encoded protein is CASSLTPRGGEAFF. Full variable domain (missing parts from reference TRBV7-6 and TRBJ1-1): GAGVSQSPRYKVTKRGQDVALRCDPISGHVSLYWYRQALGQGPEFLTYFNYEAQQDKSGLPNDRFSAERPEGSISTLTIQRTEQRDSAMYRCASSLTPRGGEAFFGQGTRLTVV.

The CDR3 protein is CSVAFSSGPYEQYF. CDR3 DNA: TGCAGCGTTGCTTTTTCGTCCGGGCCCTACGAGCAGTACTTC. The gene calls are TRBV29-1 and TRBJ2-7; D gene ambiguous. The CDR3 totals 14 residues. Germline values: CDR1 SQVTM, CDR2 ANQGSEA. The V end was cut by 4 bases, the J end by 2 bases, with 15 bases between.

The chain joins TRBV6-5 to TRBJ2-2; D is undetermined. V lost 6 bases to trimming and J lost 6 bases, with 8 bases between them. The CDR3 spans 12 residues. Germline V gene sequence: CDR1 MNHEY, CDR2 SVGAGI. The CDR3 region is CASSSWAGELFF. The CDR3 DNA follows: TGTGCCAGCAGCTCCTGGGCCGGGGAGCTGTTTTTT.